The 16 T cell receptor beta chains given below trace back to one sample, sequenced in a study of beta chain features in type 1 diabetes. TCRB transcripts that were expressed got sequenced, as all of the isolated RNA had been reverse transcribed. Using immunoSEQ multiplex PCR, the repertoire was profiled, and TCRdb retains in-frame clones only, with some absent. The repertoire holds nearly 250,000 clones, under 70% seen once, with around 0.05% in the top ten. The sequenced material came from naive CD4+ T cells from blood. Receptors originate from a man younger than 40 in good health.

This rearrangement joins TRBV30 to TRBJ1-1, with TRBD1 as a possible D gene (5 bases). The CDR3 covers 12 residues. In germline, CDR1 is GTSNPN, CDR2 SVGIG (reference sequence). CDR3 bases: TGTGTATCCGACAGAATGAACACTGAAGCTTTCTTT. Its protein is CVSDRMNTEAFF.

The chain couples TRBV10-3 to TRBJ2-1, with TRBD2 matching 11 bases. Unmatched junction bases numbered 6, after V lost 3 bases and J lost 2 bases. Germline-derived CDR1 and CDR2 are ENHRY and SYGVKD. The CDR3 has 17 residues. The CDR3 spells CAISDWGLAAAYNEQFF. In DNA form, the CDR3 reads TGTGCCATCAGTGATTGGGGACTAGCGGCAGCCTACAATGAGCAGTTCTTC.

J is TRBJ1-2 and V is TRBV30; weak D call: TRBD1 (5 bases). The CDR3 runs to 10 residues. V was clipped by 7 bases and J by 8 bases, with 11 bases between them. CDR1 and CDR2 (germline): GTSNPN, SVGIG (reference sequence). For the CDR3, the DNA is TGTGCCTCAGGGAGAGGAGGCTACACCTTC. Translation gives CASGRGGYTF.

The rearrangement uses TRBV28 and TRBJ2-7; D is perhaps TRBD1 (6 bases). CDR1 MDHEN and CDR2 SYDVKM come from the germline V gene. CDR3 length equals 14 residues. Trimming took off 5 bases at V and 7 bases at J, with 18 bases between the two ends. This CDR3 reads CASSLQDRVREQYF. The CDR3 DNA is TGTGCCAGCAGTCTCCAGGACAGAGTCAGGGAGCAGTACTTC.

A word on this clone: This CDR3 is also generated by other DNA sequences in the sample. The chain combines TRBV20-1 with TRBJ1-1; D not certain. The length of the CDR3 is 10 residues. V was shortened by 3 bases and J by 4 bases, with 3 bases between the two germline ends. CDR1 is DFQATT, CDR2 SNEGSKA, per germline (reference sequence). The CDR3 is CSARGTEAFF. The CDR3 DNA reads TGCAGTGCTAGGGGCACTGAAGCTTTCTTT.

This clone was found once. This rearrangement joins TRBV30 to TRBJ2-7; 9 bases are a match to TRBD2. The germline gives CDR1 GTSNPN, CDR2 SVGIG (reference sequence). The CDR3 extends over 15 amino acids. Trimming cost V 3 bases and J 1 base; bases outside gene matches: 7. The CDR3 loop reads CAWRSGLAPSYEQYF. DNA for the CDR3: TGTGCCTGGAGATCCGGACTAGCGCCTTCCTACGAGCAGTACTTC.

This sequence joins TRBV5-1 and TRBJ2-1; 10 bases agree with TRBD1. The V and J ends lost 4 bases and 6 bases, in that order; junction bases with no gene match: 7. Germline loops: CDR1 SGHRS, CDR2 YFSETQ. This CDR3 region has 15 residues. CDR3: CASSLPGTGVNEQFF. In DNA, the CDR3 is TGCGCCAGCAGCCTACCCGGGACAGGGGTCAATGAGCAGTTCTTC. Full variable domain (outside the CDR3, taken from reference TRBV5-1 and TRBJ2-1): KAGVTQTPRYLIKTRGQQVTLSCSPISGHRSVSWYQQTPGQGLQFLFEYFSETQRNKGNFPGRFSGRQFSNSRSEMNVSTLELGDSALYLCASSLPGTGVNEQFFGPGTRLTVL.

The V gene is TRBV6-6, the J gene TRBJ1-1; no firm D call. V lost 3 bases and J lost 4, with 12 bases in between. Germline V lookup: CDR1 MNHNY, CDR2 SVGAGI (reference sequence). The CDR3 loop spans 14 amino acids. The chain's CDR3 is CASSYLSGGTEAFF. In DNA, the CDR3 is TGTGCCAGCAGTTATCTCAGCGGCGGCACTGAAGCTTTCTTT.

This clone appeared a few times. The chain employs TRBV9 and TRBJ2-2, with 8 bases fitting TRBD1. Germline assignment: CDR1 SGDLS and CDR2 YYNGEE. The CDR3 extends over 20 amino acids. J lost 1 base, V lost 1 base, and 15 bases had no gene match. The CDR3 region has the DNA TGTGCCAGCAGCGTACCCCCCTCAGGACAGGGCATCGAGAACACCGGGGAGCTGTTTTTT. It specifies CASSVPPSGQGIENTGELFF. Combining the CDR3 with reference TRBV9 and TRBJ2-2 gives the whole variable domain DSGVTQTPKHLITATGQRVTLRCSPRSGDLSVYWYQQSLDQGLQFLIQYYNGEERAKGNILERFSAQQFPDLHSELNLSSLELGDSALYFCASSVPPSGQGIENTGELFFGEGSRLTVL.

This sequence joins TRBV30 and TRBJ2-7; D is possibly TRBD1 (6 bases). The CDR3 runs to 15 residues. The germline V gene encodes CDR1 GTSNPN and CDR2 SVGIG (reference sequence). The V end lost 2 bases, the J end lost 5 bases, and 19 bases lay between the germline ends. The CDR3 reads CAWSISGHIQHEQYF. In DNA form, the CDR3 reads TGTGCCTGGAGTATTTCGGGACATATACAACACGAGCAGTACTTC.

The table lists this clone with a few counts. J is TRBJ2-5 and V is TRBV7-2; TRBD2 matches 11 bases. This CDR3 has 16 amino acids. The germline V gene encodes CDR1 SGHTA and CDR2 FQGNSA. Trimming removed 4 bases from V and 5 bases from J; junction bases left unmatched: 9. The CDR3 here is CASSSRVASGRETQYF. The CDR3, as DNA: TGTGCCAGCAGCTCCCGGGTAGCTAGCGGGAGGGAGACCCAGTACTTC.

The chain recombines TRBV5-1 with TRBJ1-6; D gene unclear. V was shortened by 0 bases and J by 10 bases, with 14 bases between the two germline ends. From germline, CDR1 is SGHRS and CDR2 YFSETQ. The CDR3 runs 15 residues. CDR3 protein: CASSLVEGAASPLHF. DNA for the CDR3: TGCGCCAGCAGCTTGGTGGAGGGAGCGGCGTCACCCCTCCACTTT.

The chain recombines TRBV9 with TRBJ2-1; 8 positions match TRBD2. Germline V CDR1 and CDR2: SGDLS, YYNGEE. Trimming took 2 bases from V and 1 from J; bases not matched to a gene: 2. The CDR3 loop spans 15 amino acids. The chain's CDR3 is CASSVSGVSYNEQFF. The CDR3 nucleotides are TGTGCCAGCAGCGTTAGCGGGGTATCCTACAATGAGCAGTTCTTC.

The chain couples TRBV30 to TRBJ1-3, with D unclear. V dropped 1 base and J dropped 10 bases, with 11 bases sitting between them. The CDR3 sequence is 12 residues long. Germline V CDR1 and CDR2: GTSNPN, SVGIG (reference sequence). This CDR3 reads CAWSASGQTIYF. The CDR3 coding sequence is TGTGCCTGGAGTGCCTCCGGGCAGACCATATATTTT.

V gene TRBV30 combines with J gene TRBJ2-1; 8 nucleotides match TRBD2. From germline, CDR1 is GTSNPN and CDR2 SVGIG (reference sequence). The CDR3 consists of 16 residues. Trimming at V came to 1 base and at J to 7 bases, leaving 12 bases not matched to a gene. The CDR3 nucleotides are TGTGCCTGGAGTGCCCTACTCGGGGGGGCCTCAAATGAGCAGTTCTTC. Its translation is CAWSALLGGASNEQFF.

The chain couples TRBV29-1 to TRBJ2-1, with 15 bases that match TRBD2. J was trimmed by 10 bases and V by 7 bases; bases with no gene match: 8. The CDR3 consists of 14 residues. Germline-derived CDR1 and CDR2 are SQVTM and ANQGSEA. The CDR3 coding sequence is TGCAGCGCCCAGGGACTAGCGGGAGGACAGGAGCAGTTCTTC. Translation gives CSAQGLAGGQEQFF.